Below are 22 T cell receptor beta chains sequenced from a single sample in a study of T cells in Graves' hyperthyroidism and ophthalmopathy. The TCR beta CDR3 regions underwent amplification using RNA transcripts as the source. First-round RT-PCR with HTBI primers amplified the TCR CDR3 region. Each CDR3 protein is one row after TCRdb ran MiXCR on the multiplex PCR reads. The sample carries 600,000 or so distinct CDR3 sequences, 14% recorded once. The sequencing sample was made of blood. The receptor set was obtained from a woman aged 18-29 years with Graves' ophthalmopathy.

This clonotype appeared many times. This chain joins TRBV4-1 and TRBJ2-7; 10 bases agree with TRBD2. Germline V gene data show CDR1 as MGHRA and CDR2 as YSYEKL. The CDR3 has 12 residues. Trimming cost V 4 bases and J 8 bases; bases outside gene matches: 2. For the CDR3, the DNA is TGCGCCAGCAGCCCGGGACTAGCGAAGCAGTACTTC. Translated, it gives CASSPGLAKQYF.

There are many counts of this clonotype. The chain is built from TRBV6-1 and TRBJ1-2, with TRBD1 as a possible D gene (5 bases). The CDR3 covers 14 residues. V gave up 0 bases and J gave up 7 bases, with 12 bases separating them. CDR1 and CDR2 from the germline V gene are MNHNS and SASEGT. The CDR3 nucleotides are TGTGCCAGCAGTGAAGCCCGGCAGGGACGTGGCTACACCTTC. Translated, it gives CASSEARQGRGYTF.

The table lists this clonotype with many counts. The rearrangement uses TRBV12-3 or TRBV12-4 and TRBJ1-2; D is uncertain. V shed 6 bases and J shed 3 bases, with 11 bases lying between them. The CDR3 covers 13 residues. CDR3 protein: CASSPDMDYGYTF. CDR3 sequence (DNA): TGTGCCAGCAGCCCTGACATGGACTATGGCTACACCTTC.

The chain has TRBV30 and TRBJ1-5; D perhaps matches TRBD1 (6 bases). The germline gives CDR1 GTSNPN, CDR2 SVGIG (reference sequence). V lost 3 bases and J lost 5, with 11 bases in between. This CDR3 contains 13 residues. The CDR3 DNA reads as TGTGCCTGGAGCCCTGAGGGGGATCAGCCCCAGCATTTT. This sequence encodes CAWSPEGDQPQHF.

This clonotype was counted many times. The chain is built from TRBV27 and TRBJ2-5; a weak D match, TRBD1 (6 bases). Per germline, CDR1 MNHEY and CDR2 SMNVEV (reference sequence). The CDR3 extends over 14 amino acids. The V and J ends lost 2 bases and 5 bases respectively, with 12 bases between them. In DNA, the CDR3 is TGTGCCAGCAGTTTAAGCAGGGGAGCCGAGACCCAGTACTTC. This translates into CASSLSRGAETQYF.

The chain's CDR3 is CASSIDRGTTTGELFF. The CDR3 DNA reads TGTGCCAGTAGTATAGATCGAGGGACTACCACCGGGGAGCTGTTTTTT. This chain joins TRBV19 and TRBJ2-2; TRBD2 aligns across 7 bases. The germline CDR1 and CDR2 sequences are LNHDA and SQIVND (reference sequence). The CDR3 loop spans 16 amino acids. Unmatched junction bases numbered 5, after V lost 0 bases and J lost 4 bases.

This clonotype was seen many times. The chain joins TRBV11-2 to TRBJ1-2, with TRBD1 matching over 7 bases. Germline V lookup: CDR1 SGHAT, CDR2 FQNNGV. J gave up 2 bases and V 4 bases, and 4 bases lay outside the gene matches. The CDR3 is 14 residues long. The CDR3 bases are TGTGCCAGCAGCTCCCGGGGACAGAACTATGGCTACACCTTC. Residues: CASSSRGQNYGYTF.

V usage is TRBV4-3 and J usage is TRBJ2-1; 7 nucleotides agree with TRBD2. The CDR3 is 17 amino acids. CDR1 is LGHNA, CDR2 YSLEER, per germline. The V and J ends lost 4 bases and 1 base, in that order; junction bases with no gene match: 10. CDR3 nucleotide sequence: TGCGCCAGCAGCCCGTCCGCTGGGCGGGAGTCCTACAATGAGCAGTTCTTC. The encoded protein is CASSPSAGRESYNEQFF.

In its sample, this clonotype was seen many times. V usage is TRBV28 and J usage is TRBJ1-4; 7 nucleotides line up with TRBD1. In germline, CDR1 is MDHEN, CDR2 SYDVKM. The V and J ends lost 1 base and 5 bases, in that order; junction bases with no gene match: 4. This CDR3 contains 15 residues. The CDR3 nucleotides read TGTGCCAGCAGTTTATCGGGACAGAACAATGAAAAACTGTTTTTT. Its translation: CASSLSGQNNEKLFF.

This chain links TRBV24-1 with TRBJ2-3; D remains unclear. Trimming removed 4 bases from V and 6 bases from J, with 4 bases in between. CDR3 length: 11 residues. The germline CDR1 and CDR2 sequences are KGHDR and SFDVKD. CDR3 nucleotides: TGTGCCACCAGTGAGGGGGATACGCAGTATTTT. It codes for CATSEGDTQYF.

The V and J genes are TRBV15 and TRBJ2-1; D is possibly TRBD1 or TRBD2 (6 bases each). V was shortened by 4 bases and J by 2 bases, with 15 bases between the two germline ends. CDR1 is LNHNV, CDR2 YYDKDF, per germline (reference sequence). The length of the CDR3 is 16 residues. The CDR3 sequence: CATSTLAEGAYNEQFF. CDR3 DNA: TGTGCCACCAGCACTTTAGCGGAGGGGGCCTACAATGAGCAGTTCTTC. Together with reference TRBV15 and TRBJ2-1, the CDR3 gives the full variable domain: DAMVIQNPRYQVTQFGKPVTLSCSQTLNHNVMYWYQQKSSQAPKLLFHYYDKDFNNEADTPDNFQSRRPNTSFCFLDIRSPGLGDTAMYLCATSTLAEGAYNEQFFGPGTRLTVL.

This chain joins TRBV11-2 and TRBJ2-5; no firm D call. This CDR3 contains 14 residues. CDR1 is SGHAT and CDR2 is FQNNGV in the germline V gene. Trimming took off 3 bases at V and 5 bases at J, with 13 bases between the two ends. The CDR3 DNA reads TGTGCCAGCAGCTTGGTTGCTAGTCGGGAGACCCAGTACTTC. Translation gives CASSLVASRETQYF. The entire variable domain, with the rest obtained from reference TRBV11-2 and TRBJ2-5, is as follows: EAGVAQSPRYKIIEKRQSVAFWCNPISGHATLYWYQQILGQGPKLLIQFQNNGVVDDSQLPKDRFSAERLKGVDSTLKIQPAKLEDSAVYLCASSLVASRETQYFGPGTRLLVL.

The chain carries TRBV28 and TRBJ1-1, with a weak D call TRBD1 (6 bases). Germline lookup yields CDR1 MDHEN and CDR2 SYDVKM. This CDR3 is 14 amino acids long. The V end was cut by 5 bases, the J end by 0 bases, with 10 bases between. DNA of the CDR3: TGTGCCAGCAGTACAGGGCGTGTGAACACTGAAGCTTTCTTT. It is translated as CASSTGRVNTEAFF.

The chain links TRBV27 to TRBJ2-1, with D perhaps matching TRBD1 (6 bases). This CDR3 contains 13 residues. V was cut by 5 bases and J by 14 bases, with 19 bases left in between. Germline values: CDR1 MNHEY, CDR2 SMNVEV (reference sequence). This CDR3 reads CASSLKSGVEEFF. CDR3 coding DNA: TGTGCCAGCAGTCTCAAATCAGGGGTAGAAGAGTTCTTC.

This chain connects TRBV7-3 to TRBJ2-2; unclear D gene. Trimming took off 2 bases at V and 0 bases at J, with 13 bases between the two ends. The germline V gene encodes CDR1 SGHTA and CDR2 FQGTGA. The CDR3 extends over 17 amino acids. CDR3 sequence (DNA): TGTGCCAGCAGCTTATATGTTGGGCCTTCGAACACCGGGGAGCTGTTTTTT. It codes for CASSLYVGPSNTGELFF.

This clonotype was seen many times. J is TRBJ1-1 and V is TRBV11-2; 8 positions agree with TRBD1. V gave up 4 bases and J gave up 5 bases; unmatched junction bases: 12. CDR1 and CDR2 from the germline V gene are SGHAT and FQNNGV. This CDR3 is built from 16 residues. In DNA, the CDR3 is TGTGCCAGCAGCTCTCCCGGGACAGGATGGGGAACTGAAGCTTTCTTT. This gives the protein CASSSPGTGWGTEAFF.

This clonotype showed up many times. CDR3 amino acids: CASSSRTGTYSPLHF. The CDR3 nucleotides are TGTGCCAGCAGTTCCCGAACAGGCACGTATTCACCCCTCCACTTT. V usage is TRBV12-3 or TRBV12-4 and J usage is TRBJ1-6; D is possibly TRBD1 (5 bases). The V end was cut by 4 bases, the J end by 8 bases, with 15 bases between. This CDR3 contains 15 residues.

This clonotype was seen ten or more times. This chain uses TRBV27 with TRBJ2-2; possible D gene TRBD2, 6 bases. Germline CDR1 is MNHEY and CDR2 is SMNVEV (reference sequence). V lost 5 bases to trimming and J lost 2 bases, with 15 bases between them. This CDR3 spans 16 amino acids. Here the CDR3 DNA reads TGTGCCAGCAGTCTAGCGCCCGTTCTAAACACCGGGGAGCTGTTTTTT. Translated, it gives CASSLAPVLNTGELFF.

This clonotype appeared a few times. This chain links TRBV4-1 with TRBJ2-6; no clear D gene. The CDR3 totals 11 residues. Trimming took 3 bases from V and 6 from J, leaving 0 bases between them. Germline V gives CDR1 MGHRA, CDR2 YSYEKL. The CDR3 coding sequence is TGCGCCAGCAGCCAGGCCAACGTCCTGACTTTC. The encoded protein is CASSQANVLTF.

The sample holds many counts of this clonotype. J is TRBJ2-5 and V is TRBV12-3 or TRBV12-4; 10 positions agree with TRBD2. CDR3 length equals 14 residues. V was clipped by 11 bases and J by 1 base; unmatched bases: 7. The CDR3 DNA is TGTGCCTGCACACTAGCGGGACTCCAAGAGACCCAGTACTTC. It specifies CACTLAGLQETQYF.

This clonotype was found many times. The rearrangement joins TRBV6-1 to TRBJ2-1; 14 bases line up with TRBD2. V dropped 5 bases and J dropped 4; count of bases not matched to a gene: 16. The length of the CDR3 is 20 residues. The germline gives CDR1 MNHNS, CDR2 SASEGT. The CDR3 DNA follows: TGTGCCAGCAGTTACACTTCCGGGACTAGCGGGAGATATTTGTACAATGAGCAGTTCTTC. Protein sequence: CASSYTSGTSGRYLYNEQFF.

This clonotype showed up just a few times. V gene TRBV5-6 combines with J gene TRBJ2-2; D gene ambiguous. Germline loops: CDR1 SGHDT, CDR2 YYEEEE. V shed 1 base and J shed 5 bases, with 15 bases lying between them. The CDR3 loop spans 16 amino acids. CDR3 protein: CASSLQELHDTGELFF. The CDR3 nucleotides are TGTGCCAGCAGCTTGCAGGAACTTCATGATACCGGGGAGCTGTTTTTT.